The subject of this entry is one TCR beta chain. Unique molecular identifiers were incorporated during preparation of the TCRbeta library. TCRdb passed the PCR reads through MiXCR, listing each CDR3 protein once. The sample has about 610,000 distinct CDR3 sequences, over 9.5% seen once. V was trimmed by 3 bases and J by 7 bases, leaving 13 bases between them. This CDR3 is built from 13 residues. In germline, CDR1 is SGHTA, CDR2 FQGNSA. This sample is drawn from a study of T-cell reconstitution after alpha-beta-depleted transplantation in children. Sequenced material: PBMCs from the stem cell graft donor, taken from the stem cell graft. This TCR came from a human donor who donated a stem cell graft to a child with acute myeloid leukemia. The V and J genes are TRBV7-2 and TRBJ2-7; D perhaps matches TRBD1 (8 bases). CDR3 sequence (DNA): TGTGCCAGCAGCTTCGAACAGGGGGGGGAGCAGTACTTC. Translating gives CASSFEQGGEQYF.